The 19 T cell receptor beta chains presented below share a single source sample, sequenced in a study of shared clonotypes between healthy human individuals (dated by TCRdb to the early 2020s). The library was generated by the immunoSEQ multiplex PCR assay. The table was pulled from immuneACCESS by TCRdb, which kept in-frame rearrangements only. Such tables lose some clones; where checked, under half of the loss comes from unresolved V genes, and the rest has no known cause. The sample profile shows over 950,000 clones; around three quarters of them were found once. The top ten clones comprise about 0.94% of the sample. The sequenced sample consisted of memory CD4+ T cells from PBMCs. Explained via the paper, the cell subset or site label denotes: CD45RA-negative fraction. These receptors all stem from a man aged 18 to 29 in good health. Some clones in this sample may be carry-over from other donors' samples.

This chain links TRBV6-5 with TRBJ1-3; D might be TRBD1 (5 bases). V was pared by 0 bases and J by 1 base, with 10 bases between. CDR3 length: 16 amino acids. The germline V gene encodes CDR1 MNHEY and CDR2 SVGAGI. DNA of the CDR3: TGTGCCAGCAGTTACTCCGGGGCCACGTCTGGAAACACCATATATTTT. It yields the protein CASSYSGATSGNTIYF.

The chain couples TRBV2 to TRBJ2-2; D gene unclear. Germline CDR1 SNHLY, CDR2 FYNNEI. V was trimmed by 6 bases and J by 7 bases, leaving 15 bases between them. The CDR3 has 14 residues. In DNA, the CDR3 is TGTGCCAGCAGCTCCCAAATGTGGATCGGGGAGCTGTTTTTT. Translating it yields CASSSQMWIGELFF.

The chain links TRBV7-3 to TRBJ2-5; 9 bases line up with TRBD2. J gave up 5 bases and V 3 bases, and 4 bases lay outside the gene matches. The CDR3 contains 14 residues. Germline assignment: CDR1 SGHTA and CDR2 FQGTGA. CDR3 loop: CASSFGTSRETQYF. The DNA for the CDR3 is TGTGCCAGCAGCTTTGGGACTAGCAGGGAGACCCAGTACTTC.

CDR3: CASSLWTSGQTGELFF. The CDR3, as DNA: TGTGCCAGCAGTTTGTGGACTAGCGGACAAACCGGGGAGCTGTTTTTT. The chain recombines TRBV28 with TRBJ2-2, with 10 nucleotides matching TRBD2. V shed 3 bases, J shed 5 bases, and the junction held 6 bases outside the gene matches. Per germline, CDR1 MDHEN and CDR2 SYDVKM. The CDR3 covers 16 residues.

The chain employs TRBV11-3 and TRBJ2-1; 9 bases fit TRBD2. The CDR3 length is 19 residues. J gave up 5 bases and V 0 bases, and 14 bases lay outside the gene matches. Per the germline V gene, CDR1 is SGHNT and CDR2 is YENEEA. The CDR3 nucleotides read TGTGCCAGCAGCTTAGAAGGGTGGCTAGCGGGACCCCCCCACAATGAGCAGTTCTTC. Its translation is CASSLEGWLAGPPHNEQFF.

This clone was seen once. The rearrangement uses TRBV7-9 and TRBJ2-7; D ambiguous. The V end lost 6 bases, the J end lost 2 bases, and 11 bases lay between the germline ends. CDR3 size: 13 residues. Per the germline V gene, CDR1 is SEHNR and CDR2 is FQNEAQ (reference sequence). As DNA, the CDR3 is TGTGCCAGCAGTCCCCCCGGCCCCTACGAGCAGTACTTC. It is translated as CASSPPGPYEQYF.

The chain joins TRBV2 to TRBJ1-6; D call uncertain. CDR1 and CDR2 from the germline V gene are SNHLY and FYNNEI. The V and J ends lost 4 bases and 9 bases respectively, with 10 bases between them. This CDR3 has 13 amino acids. The CDR3 DNA reads TGTGCCAGCAGTGCGAATATCGGTTCACCCCTCCACTTT. Translated: CASSANIGSPLHF.

With respect to this clone: With only one base between it and a far larger clone, this is likely a read error. For the CDR3, the DNA is TGTGCCAGCAGCTCGGACGCGTGGGCTGAAGCTTTCTTT. Translation gives CASSSDAWAEAFF. The chain carries TRBV5-4 and TRBJ1-1; unclear D gene. The germline V gene encodes CDR1 SGHNT and CDR2 YYREEE (reference sequence). V lost 3 bases and J lost 6, with 12 bases in between. This CDR3 has 13 residues.

The chain carries TRBV5-6 and TRBJ1-2; D unresolved. This CDR3 comprises 13 residues. V lost 6 bases and J lost 5, with 14 bases in between. Germline V gene lookup returns CDR1 SGHDT and CDR2 YYEEEE. In DNA, the CDR3 is TGTGCCAGCACTTTGGGAGGCACATATGGCTACACCTTC. Translation gives CASTLGGTYGYTF.

The count of this clone is one. The chain couples TRBV9 to TRBJ2-1, with a possible D match to TRBD2 (5 bases). The CDR3 totals 15 residues. V was clipped by 3 bases and J by 0 bases, with 10 bases between them. Germline CDR1 SGDLS, CDR2 YYNGEE. The DNA for the CDR3 is TGTGCCAGCAGCGAAACTAGTCGCTCCTACAATGAGCAGTTCTTC. Protein: CASSETSRSYNEQFF.

The rearrangement joins TRBV28 to TRBJ1-4, with D hard to call. This CDR3 spans 15 amino acids. V lost 3 bases and J lost 3, with 11 bases in between. Germline assignment: CDR1 MDHEN and CDR2 SYDVKM. This CDR3 reads CASSFNGAANEKLFF. Here the CDR3 DNA reads TGTGCCAGCAGTTTTAATGGCGCCGCTAATGAAAAACTGTTTTTT.

V gene TRBV20-1 combines with J gene TRBJ2-1; either TRBD1 or TRBD2 may supply D (5 bases each). Trimming took 2 bases from V and 12 from J, leaving 11 bases between them. Germline values: CDR1 DFQATT, CDR2 SNEGSKA (reference sequence). The CDR3 has 11 residues. The CDR3 protein is CSARSLGGQFF. CDR3 DNA: TGCAGTGCTAGATCCCTTGGGGGGCAGTTCTTC.

This clone was recorded a few times. This sample includes further DNA sequences coding for the same CDR3. This chain uses TRBV19 with TRBJ1-5; D ambiguous. The length of the CDR3 is 14 residues. The V gene lost 1 base and the J gene lost 3 bases, with 7 bases spanning the gap. Germline V lookup: CDR1 LNHDA, CDR2 SQIVND (reference sequence). The CDR3 protein is CASSIARDNQPQHF. The DNA for the CDR3 is TGTGCCAGTAGTATAGCTAGGGACAATCAGCCCCAGCATTTT.

This clone has just one count. V gene TRBV10-3 combines with J gene TRBJ2-3; tentatively, D is TRBD2 (7 bases). The V end was cut by 8 bases, the J end by 5 bases, with 17 bases between. The CDR3 covers 14 residues. The germline CDR1 and CDR2 sequences are ENHRY and SYGVKD. The CDR3 loop is CAIRPGGGGDTQYF. In nucleotides, the CDR3 is TGTGCCATCCGCCCGGGCGGGGGCGGAGATACGCAGTATTTT.

This rearrangement joins TRBV7-3 to TRBJ2-7, with TRBD2 matching over 10 bases. J was trimmed by 2 bases and V by 2 bases; bases with no gene match: 9. The germline V gene encodes CDR1 SGHTA and CDR2 FQGTGA. The CDR3 is 17 amino acids. CDR3 sequence reads: CASSLVAIAGGPYEQYF. The CDR3 bases are TGTGCCAGCAGCTTAGTTGCGATAGCGGGAGGCCCCTACGAGCAGTACTTC. Filled out from reference TRBV7-3 and TRBJ2-7, the complete variable domain reads GAGVSQTPSNKVTEKGKYVELRCDPISGHTALYWYRQSLGQGPEFLIYFQGTGAADDSGLPNDRFFAVRPEGSVSTLKIQRTERGDSAVYLCASSLVAIAGGPYEQYFGPGTRLTVT.

The sample holds a few counts of this clone. The V call is TRBV5-4, the J call TRBJ2-1, with D unresolved. This CDR3 comprises 14 residues. The germline V gene has CDR1 SGHNT and CDR2 YYREEE (reference sequence). V was pared by 0 bases and J by 10 bases, with 14 bases between. Here the CDR3 reads CASSLDYVPPEQFF. CDR3 in DNA: TGTGCCAGCAGCTTGGACTACGTCCCACCGGAGCAGTTCTTC.

A remark on this clone: This specimen includes other DNA sequences encoding the same CDR3. In nucleotides, the CDR3 is TGTGCCAGCAGCTTAGACCGGGGCCAAGAGACCCAGTACTTC. Translated: CASSLDRGQETQYF. V is TRBV7-2 and J is TRBJ2-5; the D gene is possibly TRBD2 (5 bases). V was shortened by 1 base and J by 1 base, with 7 bases between the two germline ends. Germline CDR1 reads SGHTA; CDR2 reads FQGNSA. CDR3 length: 14 amino acids.

This clone appeared a few times. The genes are TRBV5-1 and TRBJ1-2; 9 bases match TRBD1. CDR3 length equals 14 residues. CDR1 and CDR2 (germline): SGHRS, YFSETQ. Germline trimming cut 5 bases from V and 4 bases from J; bases unmatched to any gene: 6. CDR3 nucleotides: TGCGCCAGCAGGGAGGGGACAGGGATCTATGGCTACACCTTC. Encoded protein: CASREGTGIYGYTF.

J is TRBJ1-3 and V is TRBV21-1. TRBV21-1 is tagged as a pseudogene. CDR3 length: 14 residues. CDR3 nucleotides: TGTGCCAGCAGCAAAACCCAGAGCGGAAACACCATATATTTT. Translated, it gives CASSKTQSGNTIYF.